This T cell receptor (beta chain) was sequenced in a study of cytomegalovirus exposure and HLA in healthy donors. The roughly 120-subject validation cohort, separate from the roughly 700-subject first cohort, included the donors. As for this clone: The antigen remains undetermined.

The CDR3 extends over 16 amino acids. V was clipped by 4 bases and J by 6 bases; unmatched bases: 14. CDR1 is MDHEN, CDR2 SYDVKM, per germline. General study points: The authors confirmed in vitro that three CMV-associated chains were specific for CMV antigens.

Here immunoSEQ multiplex PCR was the method, and the copy in TCRdb shows in-frame clones only, minus some. Of around 60,000 clones detected, roughly nine tenths appear once; the ten largest clones hold roughly 1.3%. The TCR comes from a woman aged 18-29 years in good health and CMV-seronegative. The chain carries TRBV28 and TRBJ1-1; 7 bases match TRBD1. Sequencing used PBMCs. CDR3 amino acids: CASSSYPRQGSSEAFF. The DNA of the CDR3 is TGTGCCAGCAGTTCCTACCCCCGACAGGGTTCGTCTGAAGCTTTCTTT.